This TCR beta chain was captured by sequencing in a study of OX40 agonist ivuxolimab in advanced cancers. Across the whole study: Patients received the agonistic anti-OX40 (CD134) antibody ivuxolimab. A history of anti-PD-1, anti-PD-L1 or anti-CTLA-4 therapy was acceptable, and approximately 40% had some. The group had a mean age of about 65 years, ranged from 23 to 79, and was roughly 83% male.

Peripheral blood came from all dose cohorts at three timepoints. This clone turned up a few times. Germline trimming cut 6 bases from V and 4 bases from J; bases unmatched to any gene: 3. Germline assignment: CDR1 ENHRY and CDR2 SYGVKD. The CDR3 is 13 residues long. TCRdb's table, derived via immunoSEQ multiplex PCR, lists solely in-frame clones and lacks some. Here the sample spans tens of thousands of clones, approximately 90% being singletons. This sequence was found in an adult with an advanced solid tumor such as melanoma, head and neck, liver or kidney cancer. The V and J genes are TRBV10-3 and TRBJ1-2, with 9 bases that match TRBD1. Material: CD4+ or CD8+ T cells sorted from blood, obtained in a trial of the OX40 agonist ivuxolimab. CDR3 in amino acids: CAISSTGGYGYTF. In nucleotides, the CDR3 is TGTGCCATCAGCTCGACAGGGGGCTATGGCTACACCTTC.